Sequencing of this TCR beta chain was carried out in a study of cytomegalovirus exposure and HLA in healthy donors. Study-level points and caveats: Later analysis identified a missense DCLRE1C variant that was linked to TCR beta V- and J-gene trimming.

This CDR3 is built from 15 residues. V shed 8 bases and J 4 bases; nucleotides not matched to a gene: 6. Germline lookup yields CDR1 MNHEY and CDR2 SMNVEV (reference sequence). Of note for this clone: Its specificity is not known.

PCR employed 60 Vbeta and 13 Jbeta primers. Clones were read by immunoSEQ multiplex PCR, and TCRdb kept only the in-frame ones, dropping some. Here the sample spans about 130,000 clones, 75% to 85% being singletons. The sequencing input was PBMCs. The V call is TRBV27, the J call TRBJ2-3; 13 bases fit TRBD2. The source of this sequence is a male donor in good health and CMV-seronegative. CDR3 coding DNA: TGTGCCAGCGCACTAGCGGGGGGGCGTCCAGATACGCAGTATTTT. It specifies CASALAGGRPDTQYF.